This TCR beta chain is from a study of neurological immune-mediated disorders (dated by TCRdb to between 2017 and 2020). Background on the whole study: Using UMI-based sequencing, the study compared peripheral blood TCR-beta repertoires from patients with HTLV-I-associated myelopathy (HAM/TSP), patients with multiple sclerosis, and healthy controls. Longitudinal samples, technical triplicates and paired sorted CD4+ and CD8+ T-cell subsets, alongside PBMC samples, were included among the roughly 97 TCR-beta libraries. Longitudinal HAM/TSP and healthy donors had 3 time-points each (about 3-45 month intervals). Of the 60 to 70 subjects in the cohort, about 14 were HAM/TSP patients, about 34 were multiple sclerosis patients, and about 20 were healthy controls. Findings and caveats that apply to the study as a whole: TCR clonal expansion was highest in HAM/TSP patients and lowest in MS patients, with MS patients falling below even healthy controls. No identical CDR3 amino acid sequences were found to be shared among expanded clones across subjects, suggesting that TCR-beta repertoires were private in all groups.

A note on this clonotype: What this receptor recognizes is not known. Base qualities are not provided; no much larger clone lies one nucleotide away.

CDR1 and CDR2, looked up from the germline V gene (reference sequence), are MNHEY and SMNVEV. The CDR3 runs 14 amino acids, cysteine and phenylalanine included. The read is trimmed to its CDR3 DNA, 42 bases read in frame from base 1. V ends up 4 bases short and J 5 bases short, with an unmatched junction base count of 6. cDNA was synthesized by template-switch 5'RACE using a primer with a 10-nucleotide random unique molecular identifier that tagged each TCR transcript. Over 160 million TCR-beta sequences, covering 15-18 subjects, were produced in each sequencing run. Total RNA was extracted with the RNeasy kit. The KAPA Real-time Library Amplification kit was used to amplify TCR-beta VDJ regions with primers targeting the TCR constant region and the 5'RACE anchor. A first PCR added sample indexes and Illumina adaptors, and a second PCR then raised library yield. After purification with Ampure beads, the TCR product of roughly 650 bp was size-selected on a 2% E-gel SizeSelection system. Library quality was checked on a Bioanalyzer, concentration was measured with Qubit, and libraries were quantified with the Kapa Library Quantification kit before pooling. Paired-end 2 x 150 bp sequencing of the libraries was performed on an Illumina HiSeq 2500. To increase sequence diversity, roughly 24-32% phiX was spiked into each library pool. As for the authors' bioinformatics: Quality-filtered reads were processed with the UMI-based MiGEC pipeline, which removed over 90% of raw TCR sequences during error correction. VDJ genes were aligned to IMGT germline references, and clonotypes were defined by unique CDR3 amino acid sequence plus V-J genes. Clonal expansion, Shannon diversity and CDR3 relatedness were evaluated with VDJtools (CalcPairwiseDistances, ClusterSamples), while phylogenetic trees were built in CLCbio workbench. Using coefficient-of-variation modelling across technical triplicates, the study counted a clone as expanded if it had at least 8 unique UMIs. TCRdb trimmed the raw reads at Q25, called clones with MiXCR and kept productive beta chains. One record per CDR3 amino acid sequence lists the most common genes and DNA. The V and J calls and clone size come from TCRdb's table, not from the authors' own analysis. The sample includes 55,000 to 75,000 distinct CDR3 sequences, with around 15% observed a single time. The top ten hold 4.6% of the sample.

The sample's time point label, decoded: longitudinal time-point 1 (baseline). For unsorted PBMC libraries, 2 million PBMCs were used after storage in RNAlater at -80 degrees C until RNA extraction. Peripheral blood underwent Ficoll-Hypaque density gradient centrifugation to isolate PBMCs, which were then cryopreserved in liquid nitrogen. Here the chain combines TRBV27 and TRBJ2-7, with 9 junctional bases fitting TRBD2. Specimen: PBMCs. The source is a female donor with HTLV-1-associated myelopathy (HAM/TSP). The CDR3 region reads CASSSPGTSHEQYF. The sequenced DNA: TGTGCCAGCAGTTCACCCGGGACTAGCCACGAGCAGTACTTC.